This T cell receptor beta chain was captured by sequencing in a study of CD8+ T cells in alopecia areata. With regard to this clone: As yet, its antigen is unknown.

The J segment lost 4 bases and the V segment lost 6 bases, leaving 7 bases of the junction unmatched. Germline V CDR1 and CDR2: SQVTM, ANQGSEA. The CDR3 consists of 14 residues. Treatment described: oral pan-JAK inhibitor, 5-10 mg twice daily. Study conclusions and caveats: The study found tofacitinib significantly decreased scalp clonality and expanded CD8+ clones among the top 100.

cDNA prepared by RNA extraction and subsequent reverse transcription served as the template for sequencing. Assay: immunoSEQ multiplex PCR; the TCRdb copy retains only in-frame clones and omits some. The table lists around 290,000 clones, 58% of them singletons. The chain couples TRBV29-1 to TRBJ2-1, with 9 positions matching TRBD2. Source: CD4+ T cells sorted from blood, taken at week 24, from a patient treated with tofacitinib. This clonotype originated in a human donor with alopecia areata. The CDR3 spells CSVGGTSYYNEQFF. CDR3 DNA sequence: TGCAGCGTGGGGGGGACTAGCTATTACAATGAGCAGTTCTTC.